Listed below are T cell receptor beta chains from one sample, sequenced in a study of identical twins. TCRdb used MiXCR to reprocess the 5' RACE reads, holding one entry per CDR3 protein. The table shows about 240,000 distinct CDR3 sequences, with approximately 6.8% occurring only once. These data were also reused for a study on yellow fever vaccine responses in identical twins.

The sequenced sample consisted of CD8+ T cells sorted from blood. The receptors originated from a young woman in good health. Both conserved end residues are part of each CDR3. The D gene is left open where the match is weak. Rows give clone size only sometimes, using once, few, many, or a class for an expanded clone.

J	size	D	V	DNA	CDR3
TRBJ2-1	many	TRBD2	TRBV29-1	TGCAGCGTTGGGTCTGGGGGGGGTTACAATGAGCAGTTCTTC	CSVGSGGGYNEQFF
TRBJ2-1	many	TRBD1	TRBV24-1	TGTGCCATCGGACAGGGGACCTACAATGAGCAGTTCTTC	CAIGQGTYNEQFF
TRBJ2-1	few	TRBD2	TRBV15	TGTGCCACCAGCAAGCGGGGGAACTCCTACAATGAGCAGTTCTTC	CATSKRGNSYNEQFF
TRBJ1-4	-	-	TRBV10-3	TGTGCCATCAGTGAACGGACACCCAGGGGTGAAAAACTGTTTTTT	CAISERTPRGEKLFF
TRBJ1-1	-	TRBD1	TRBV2	TGTGCCAGCACCAGGGGGCGAACTGAAGCTTTCTTT	CASTRGRTEAFF
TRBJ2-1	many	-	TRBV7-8	TGTGCCAGCACCGAAGACAATTCCTACAATGAGCAGTTCTTC	CASTEDNSYNEQFF
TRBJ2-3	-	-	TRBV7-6	TGTGCCAGCAGCTTAAAAAATTCCGAGGGGGGACGCACAGATACGCAGTATTTT	CASSLKNSEGGRTDTQYF
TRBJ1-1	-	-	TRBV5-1	TGCGCCAGCAGCTTCGGGGGACATACTGAAGCTTTCTTT	CASSFGGHTEAFF
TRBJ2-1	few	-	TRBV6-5	TGTGCCAGCAGTTACGGAGCGGCGTCCTACAATGAGCAGTTCTTC	CASSYGAASYNEQFF
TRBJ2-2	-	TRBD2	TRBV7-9	TGTGCCAGCAGCCCACATCCGGGGGGGACCAACACCGGGGAGCTGTTTTTT	CASSPHPGGTNTGELFF
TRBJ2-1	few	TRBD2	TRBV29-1	TGCAGCGTCGAATCTGGGACTAGCGGGGGGCATGAGCAGTTCTTC	CSVESGTSGGHEQFF
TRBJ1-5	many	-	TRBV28	TGTGCCAGCAGTTTATTTCAGTATAGCAATCAGCCCCAGCATTTT	CASSLFQYSNQPQHF
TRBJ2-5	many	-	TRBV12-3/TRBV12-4	TGTGCCAGCACTGAAGGGACACTAAAGGTGGAGACCCAGTACTTC	CASTEGTLKVETQYF
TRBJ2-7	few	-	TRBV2	TGTGCCAGCAGTGAAGAGGGTGCATCCTACGAGCAGTACTTC	CASSEEGASYEQYF
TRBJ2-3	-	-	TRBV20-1	TGCAGTGCTAGAGTTGGCGGGATGGGAGATACGCAGTATTTT	CSARVGGMGDTQYF
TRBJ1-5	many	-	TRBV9	TGTGCCAGCAGCGTAGATCTCGGGCCTCAACAGCCCCAGCATTTT	CASSVDLGPQQPQHF
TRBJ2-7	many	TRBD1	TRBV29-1	TGCAGCGTTCACTTACAGGGGGCCACCTACGAGCAGTACTTC	CSVHLQGATYEQYF
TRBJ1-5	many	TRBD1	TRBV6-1	TGTGCCAGCAGTATTGGGACAGGGTCTCAGCCCCAGCATTTT	CASSIGTGSQPQHF
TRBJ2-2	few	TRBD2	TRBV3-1	TGTGCCAGCAGCCCAATGACTAGCGGGGGATTCCCTGCGAACACCGGGGAGCTGTTTTTT	CASSPMTSGGFPANTGELFF
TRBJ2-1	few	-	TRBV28	TGTGCCAGCAGTTTAGACAAGACTACCCTCCTCTACAATGAGCAGTTCTTC	CASSLDKTTLLYNEQFF
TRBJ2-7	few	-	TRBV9	TGTGCCAGCAGCGTAGGCGGGGCCGACGCTTCCTACGAGCAGTACTTC	CASSVGGADASYEQYF
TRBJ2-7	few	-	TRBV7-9	TGTGCCAGCAGCTTCGATCCGGGGACCTACGAGCAGTACTTC	CASSFDPGTYEQYF
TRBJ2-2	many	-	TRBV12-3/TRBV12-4	TGTGCCAGCAACCACGGGAGTTGGGACACCGGGGAGCTGTTTTTT	CASNHGSWDTGELFF
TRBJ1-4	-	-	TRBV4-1	TGCGCCAGCAGCCAAGTTGCCCTCGGTGAGACTGCAACTAATGAAAAACTGTTTTTT	CASSQVALGETATNEKLFF
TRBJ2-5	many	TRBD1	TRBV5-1	TGCGCCAGCAGCCCCGACAGGGAAGAGACCCAGTACTTC	CASSPDREETQYF
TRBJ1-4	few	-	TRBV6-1	TGTGCCAGCAGCATGGGACAAGGGGGTGAAAAACTGTTTTTT	CASSMGQGGEKLFF
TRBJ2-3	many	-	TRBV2	TGTGCCAGCAGTGAGGCGGGGACTAGCACAGATACGCAGTATTTT	CASSEAGTSTDTQYF
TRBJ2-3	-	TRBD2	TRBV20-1	TGCAGTGCTAGTCGTGTATCACCCGAAGCGGGGAGGGCAGATACGCAGTATTTT	CSASRVSPEAGRADTQYF
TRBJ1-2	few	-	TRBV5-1	TGCGCCAGCAGCCCTTCGGCCGGGGCCTGGGACTATGGCTACACCTTC	CASSPSAGAWDYGYTF
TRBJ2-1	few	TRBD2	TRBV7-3	TGTGCCAGCAGCTTAGGGGCGGGAGGGCCTGAGCAGTTCTTC	CASSLGAGGPEQFF
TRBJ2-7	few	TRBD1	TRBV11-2	TGTGCCAGCAGCTTATCCGGGACAGGGAGCAACGAGCAGTACTTC	CASSLSGTGSNEQYF
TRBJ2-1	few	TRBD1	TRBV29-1	TGCAGCGCTATGACAGGGGGTTCGCAGTTCTTC	CSAMTGGSQFF
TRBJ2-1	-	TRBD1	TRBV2	TGTGCCAGCAGGGGACAGGGTCAGTTCTTC	CASRGQGQFF
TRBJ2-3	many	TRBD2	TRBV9	TGTGCCAGCAGCGTCAGTAGTATAGCGGGGGGCGCAGATACGCAGTATTTT	CASSVSSIAGGADTQYF
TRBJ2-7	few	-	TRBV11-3	TGTGCCAGCAGCTTAGATTCGGGAGCTATCTACGAGCAGTACTTC	CASSLDSGAIYEQYF
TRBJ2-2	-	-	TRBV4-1	TGCGCCAGCAGCCACGACAGAGCATCCGCCGGGGAGCTGTTTTTT	CASSHDRASAGELFF
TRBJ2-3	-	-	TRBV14	TGTGCCAGCAGCCAAGATCCGGGAAAAGACACAGATACGCAGTATTTT	CASSQDPGKDTDTQYF
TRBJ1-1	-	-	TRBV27	TGTGCCAGCAGTTTAGATAGCGGGGGCATTTTCACTGAAGCTTTCTTT	CASSLDSGGIFTEAFF
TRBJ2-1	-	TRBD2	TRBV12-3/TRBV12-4	TGTGCCAGCAGTATTCGGGGGGATGAGCAGTTCTTC	CASSIRGDEQFF
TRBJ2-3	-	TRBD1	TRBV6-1	TGTGCCAGCAGGAAACCGACAGGGCTCAGCACAGATACGCAGTATTTT	CASRKPTGLSTDTQYF
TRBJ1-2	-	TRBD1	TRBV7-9	TGTGCCAGCAGCCCAGGACAGGCCTATGGCTACACCTTC	CASSPGQAYGYTF
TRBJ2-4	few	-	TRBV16	TGTGCCAGCAGCCAATCTGGGCCCGGAGGAAACATTCAGTACTTC	CASSQSGPGGNIQYF
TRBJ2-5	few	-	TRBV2	TGTGCCAGCAGTGACGGAGGGGAAGAGACCCAGTACTTC	CASSDGGEETQYF
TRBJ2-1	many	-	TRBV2	TGTGCCAGCCAACGCAGGGCCAATGAGCAGTTCTTC	CASQRRANEQFF
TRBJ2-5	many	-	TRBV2	TGTGCCAGCAGTGACACTAGAGAGACCCAGTACTTC	CASSDTRETQYF
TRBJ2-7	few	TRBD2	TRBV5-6	TGTGCCAGCAGCTGGGGACTAGCGGGGAGCTCCTACGAGCAGTACTTC	CASSWGLAGSSYEQYF
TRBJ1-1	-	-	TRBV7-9	TGTGCCAGCAGCTTAGCGACAGCAATGAACACTGAAGCTTTCTTT	CASSLATAMNTEAFF
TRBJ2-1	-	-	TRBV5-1	TGCGCCAGCAGCTTGGGGGGGCCATCCTACAATGAGCAGTTCTTC	CASSLGGPSYNEQFF
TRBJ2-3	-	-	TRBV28	TGTGCCAGCAGTTTACTCGGGGAGACAGATACGCAGTATTTT	CASSLLGETDTQYF
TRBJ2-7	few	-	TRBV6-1	TGTGCCAGCAGTGAACTGGGGGAAGTGTTCGAGCAGTACTTC	CASSELGEVFEQYF